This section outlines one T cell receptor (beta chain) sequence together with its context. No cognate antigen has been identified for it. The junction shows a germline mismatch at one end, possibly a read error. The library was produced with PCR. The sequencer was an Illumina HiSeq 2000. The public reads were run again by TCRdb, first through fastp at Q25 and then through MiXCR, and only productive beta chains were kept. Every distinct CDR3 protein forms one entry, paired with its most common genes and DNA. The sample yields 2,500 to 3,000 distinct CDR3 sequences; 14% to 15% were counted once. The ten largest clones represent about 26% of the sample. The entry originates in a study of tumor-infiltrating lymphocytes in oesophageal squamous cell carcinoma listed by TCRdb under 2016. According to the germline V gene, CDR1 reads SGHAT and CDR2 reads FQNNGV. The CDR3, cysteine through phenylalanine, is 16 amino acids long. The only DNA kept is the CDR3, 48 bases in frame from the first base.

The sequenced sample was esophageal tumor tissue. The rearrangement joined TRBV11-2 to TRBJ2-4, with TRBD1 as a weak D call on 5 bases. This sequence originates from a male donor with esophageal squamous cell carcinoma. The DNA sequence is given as TGTGCCAGCAGCTTAGGTCGTGGGGCCAGACATTCACCCCTCCACTTC. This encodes CASSLGRGARHSPLHF.